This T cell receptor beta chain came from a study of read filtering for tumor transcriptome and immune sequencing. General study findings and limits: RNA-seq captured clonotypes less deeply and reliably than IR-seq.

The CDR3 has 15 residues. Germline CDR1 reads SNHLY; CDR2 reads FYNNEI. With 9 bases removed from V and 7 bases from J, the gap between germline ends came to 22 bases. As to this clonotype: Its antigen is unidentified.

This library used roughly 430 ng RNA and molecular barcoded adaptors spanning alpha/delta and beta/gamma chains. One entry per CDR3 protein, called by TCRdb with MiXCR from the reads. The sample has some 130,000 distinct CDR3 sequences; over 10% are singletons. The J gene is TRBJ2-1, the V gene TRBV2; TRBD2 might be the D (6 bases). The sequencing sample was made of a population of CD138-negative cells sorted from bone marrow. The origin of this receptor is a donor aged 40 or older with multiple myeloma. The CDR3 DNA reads TGTGCCAGGAACCAGCCGGGAGAGACATGGAATGAGCAGTTCTTC. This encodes CARNQPGETWNEQFF. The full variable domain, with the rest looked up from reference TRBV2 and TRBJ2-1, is EPEVTQTPSHQVTQMGQEVILRCVPISNHLYFYWYRQILGQKVEFLVSFYNNEISEKSEIFDDQFSVERPDGSNFTLKIRSTKLEDSAMYFCARNQPGETWNEQFFGPGTRLTVL.